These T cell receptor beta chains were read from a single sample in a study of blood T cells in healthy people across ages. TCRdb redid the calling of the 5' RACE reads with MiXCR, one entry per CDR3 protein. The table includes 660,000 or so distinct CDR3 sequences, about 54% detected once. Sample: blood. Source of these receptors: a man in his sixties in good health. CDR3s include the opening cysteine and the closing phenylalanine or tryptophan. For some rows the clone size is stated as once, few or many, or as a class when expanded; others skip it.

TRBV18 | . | CASSPPRQGIYNEQFF
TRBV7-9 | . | CASSPPGAGSGANVLTF
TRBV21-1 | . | CASSPTPGRIQYF
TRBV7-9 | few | CASSHKNRASGYTF
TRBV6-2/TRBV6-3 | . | CASSLRGQGTGGGYTF
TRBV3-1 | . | CASSQEVGSLEAFF
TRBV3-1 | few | CASSPPQGWGEQFF
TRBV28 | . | CASTDQGWNTEAFF
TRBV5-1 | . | CASSVGRDTDTQYF
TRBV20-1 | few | CSASFPRGGSYNEQFF
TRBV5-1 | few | CASSLTGQGAYTQYF
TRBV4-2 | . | CASSQDRGDGYTF
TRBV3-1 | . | CASSQEGRGPNTEAFF
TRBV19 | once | CASSGLRTGDREQYF
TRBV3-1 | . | CASSQDMGRYEQYF
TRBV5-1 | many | CASSLEVTFKETQYF
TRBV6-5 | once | CASRVTGAGSHNEQFF
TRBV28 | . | CASRPPGRSYEQYF
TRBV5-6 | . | CASSFGDRGYNEQFF
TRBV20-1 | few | CSARTGVTYNEQFF
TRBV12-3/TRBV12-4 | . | CASSLRGLRSDTQYF
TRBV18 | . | CASSRGSDEQYF
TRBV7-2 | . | CASSLVTSGGGTDTQYF
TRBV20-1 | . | CSARLAGSPDTQYF
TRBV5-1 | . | CASSPDTGSYGYTF
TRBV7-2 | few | CASSLYTGSPLHF
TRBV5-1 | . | CASSPLPGDNSPLHF
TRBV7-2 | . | CASSLAHREYEQYF
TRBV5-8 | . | CASSLFQAGNIQYF
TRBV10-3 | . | CATQRGTGGADYEQYF
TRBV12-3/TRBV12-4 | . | CASSFYQGTYNEQFF
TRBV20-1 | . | CSARDILAGGLQETQYF
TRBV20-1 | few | CSARPAGTSTDTQYF
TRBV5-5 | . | CASSNGQFNEKLFF
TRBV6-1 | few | CASSVAREAYEQYF
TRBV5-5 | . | CASSLGRGFEYQPQHF
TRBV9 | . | CASSVVGQTDTQYF
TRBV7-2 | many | CASSPGLSTDTQYF
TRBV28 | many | CASMVAGGQETQYF
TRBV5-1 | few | CASSLEWGLSRRSPLHF
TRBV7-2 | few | CASSLGDSLFETQYF
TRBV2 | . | CASRERLPNTGELFF
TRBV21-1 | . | CASSPRRGSGGTNEQFF
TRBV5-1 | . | CASRPDRGLDTQYF
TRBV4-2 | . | CASSQADRGRGEQYF
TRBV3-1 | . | CASSLQQNTEAFF